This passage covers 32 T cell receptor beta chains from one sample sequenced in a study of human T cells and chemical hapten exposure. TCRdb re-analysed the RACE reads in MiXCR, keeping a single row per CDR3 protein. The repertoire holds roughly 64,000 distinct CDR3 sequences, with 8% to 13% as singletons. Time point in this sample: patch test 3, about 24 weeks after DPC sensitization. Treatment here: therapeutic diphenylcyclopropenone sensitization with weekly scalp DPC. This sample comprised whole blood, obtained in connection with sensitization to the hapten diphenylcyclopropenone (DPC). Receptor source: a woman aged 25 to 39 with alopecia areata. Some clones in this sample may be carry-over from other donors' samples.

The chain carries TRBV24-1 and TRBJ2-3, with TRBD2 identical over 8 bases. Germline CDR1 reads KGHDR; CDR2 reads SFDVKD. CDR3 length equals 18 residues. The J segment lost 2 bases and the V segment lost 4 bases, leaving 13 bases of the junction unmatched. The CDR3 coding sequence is TGTGCCACCAGTGACCCGGGGCGCGGGGGGTTAATCACAGATACGCAGTATTTT. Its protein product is CATSDPGRGGLITDTQYF.

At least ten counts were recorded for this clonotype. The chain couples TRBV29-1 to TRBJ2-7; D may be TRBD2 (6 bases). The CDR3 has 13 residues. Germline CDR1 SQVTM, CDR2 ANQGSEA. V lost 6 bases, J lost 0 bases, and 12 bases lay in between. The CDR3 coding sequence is TGCAGCGTCGTCCGGGGGAACTCCTACGAGCAGTACTTC. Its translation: CSVVRGNSYEQYF.

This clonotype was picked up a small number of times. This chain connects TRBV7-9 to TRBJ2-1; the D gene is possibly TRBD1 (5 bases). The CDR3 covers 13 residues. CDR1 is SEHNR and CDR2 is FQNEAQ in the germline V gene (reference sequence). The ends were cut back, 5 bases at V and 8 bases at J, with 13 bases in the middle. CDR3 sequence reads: CASSATLRDEQFF. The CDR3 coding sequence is TGTGCCAGCAGCGCCACCCTCAGGGATGAGCAGTTCTTC.

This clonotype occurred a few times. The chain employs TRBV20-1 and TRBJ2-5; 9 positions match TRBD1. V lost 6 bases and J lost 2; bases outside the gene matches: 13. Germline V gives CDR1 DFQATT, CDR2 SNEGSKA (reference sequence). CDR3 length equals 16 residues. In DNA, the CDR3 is TGCAGTGCCTACTCCGGAGACAGGGGGACACAAGAGACCCAGTACTTC. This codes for CSAYSGDRGTQETQYF.

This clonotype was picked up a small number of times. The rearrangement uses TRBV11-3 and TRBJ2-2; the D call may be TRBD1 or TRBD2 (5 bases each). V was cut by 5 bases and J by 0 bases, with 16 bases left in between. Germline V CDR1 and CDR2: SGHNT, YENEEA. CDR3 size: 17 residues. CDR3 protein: CASSPTTVGANTGELFF. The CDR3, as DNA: TGTGCCAGCAGCCCCACCACGGTGGGGGCGAACACCGGGGAGCTGTTTTTT.

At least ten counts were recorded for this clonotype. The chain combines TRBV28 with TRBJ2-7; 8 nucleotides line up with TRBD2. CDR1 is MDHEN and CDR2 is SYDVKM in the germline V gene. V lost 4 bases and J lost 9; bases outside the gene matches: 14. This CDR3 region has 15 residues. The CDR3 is CASSWLAGGQVPQYF. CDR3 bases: TGTGCCAGCAGTTGGCTGGCGGGGGGCCAAGTGCCGCAGTACTTC.

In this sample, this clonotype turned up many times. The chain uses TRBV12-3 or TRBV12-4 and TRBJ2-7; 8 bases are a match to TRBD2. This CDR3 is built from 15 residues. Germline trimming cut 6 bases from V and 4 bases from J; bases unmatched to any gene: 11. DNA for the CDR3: TGTGCCAGCAGCCCTCGGGCCCAGCGGGGGTACGAGCAGTACTTC. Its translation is CASSPRAQRGYEQYF.

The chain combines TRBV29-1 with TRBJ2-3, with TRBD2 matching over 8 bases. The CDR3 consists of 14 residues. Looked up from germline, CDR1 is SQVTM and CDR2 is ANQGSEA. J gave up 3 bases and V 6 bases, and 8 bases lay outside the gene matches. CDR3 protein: CSVTSGGLTDTQYF. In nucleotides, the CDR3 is TGCAGCGTCACTAGCGGCGGATTGACAGATACGCAGTATTTT.

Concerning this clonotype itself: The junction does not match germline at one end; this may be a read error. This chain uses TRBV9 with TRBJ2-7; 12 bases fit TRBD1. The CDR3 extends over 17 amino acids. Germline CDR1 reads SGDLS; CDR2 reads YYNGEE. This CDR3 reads CANSPSPGGQGAREQYF. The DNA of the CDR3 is TGTGCCAACAGCCCTTCTCCAGGGGGACAGGGGGCGCGTGAGCAGTACTTC.

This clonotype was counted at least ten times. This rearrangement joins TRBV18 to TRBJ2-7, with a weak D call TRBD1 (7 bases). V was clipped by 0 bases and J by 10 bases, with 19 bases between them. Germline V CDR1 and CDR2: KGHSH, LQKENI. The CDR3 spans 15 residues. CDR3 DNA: TGTGCCAGCTCACCACCTAACGGAGGGGACAGTTACCAGTACTTC. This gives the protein CASSPPNGGDSYQYF.

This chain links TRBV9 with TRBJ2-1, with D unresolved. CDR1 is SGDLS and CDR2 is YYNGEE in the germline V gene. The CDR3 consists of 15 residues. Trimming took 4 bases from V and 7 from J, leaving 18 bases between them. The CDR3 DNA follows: TGTGCCAGCAGCCCCGCCAGTAGGAATCAAAATGAGCAGTTCTTC. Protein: CASSPASRNQNEQFF.

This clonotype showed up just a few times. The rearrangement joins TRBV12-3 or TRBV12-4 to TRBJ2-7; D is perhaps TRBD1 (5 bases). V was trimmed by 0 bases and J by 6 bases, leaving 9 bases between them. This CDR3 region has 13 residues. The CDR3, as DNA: TGTGCCAGCAGTTTAGCCCAGGGTAGCGAGCAGTACTTC. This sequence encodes CASSLAQGSEQYF.

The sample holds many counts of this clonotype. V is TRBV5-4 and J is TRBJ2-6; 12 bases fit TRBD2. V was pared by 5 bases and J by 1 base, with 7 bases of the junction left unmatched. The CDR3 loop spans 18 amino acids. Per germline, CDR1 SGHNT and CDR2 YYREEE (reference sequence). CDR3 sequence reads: CASSSSGRALSGANVLTF. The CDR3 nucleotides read TGTGCCAGCAGTTCTAGCGGGAGGGCTCTTTCTGGGGCCAACGTCCTGACTTTC. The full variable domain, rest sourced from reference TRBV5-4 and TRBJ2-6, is ETGVTQSPTHLIKTRGQQVTLRCSSQSGHNTVSWYQQALGQGPQFIFQYYREEENGRGNFPPRFSGLQFPNYSSELNVNALELDDSALYLCASSSSGRALSGANVLTFGAGSRLTVL.

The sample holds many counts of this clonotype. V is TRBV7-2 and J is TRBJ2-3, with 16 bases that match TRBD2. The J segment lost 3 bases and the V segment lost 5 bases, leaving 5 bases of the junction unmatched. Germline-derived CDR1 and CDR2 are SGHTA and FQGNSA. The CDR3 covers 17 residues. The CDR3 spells CASSLGLAGGPTDTQYF. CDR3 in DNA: TGTGCCAGCAGCCTGGGACTAGCGGGAGGGCCAACAGATACGCAGTATTTT.

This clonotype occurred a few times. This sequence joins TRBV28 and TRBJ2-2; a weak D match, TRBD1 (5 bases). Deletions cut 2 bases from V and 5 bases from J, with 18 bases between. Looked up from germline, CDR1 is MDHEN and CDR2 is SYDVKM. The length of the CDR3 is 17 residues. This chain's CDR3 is CASSLISPMAGTGELFF. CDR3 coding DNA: TGTGCCAGCAGTTTAATCTCCCCGATGGCAGGGACCGGGGAGCTGTTTTTT.

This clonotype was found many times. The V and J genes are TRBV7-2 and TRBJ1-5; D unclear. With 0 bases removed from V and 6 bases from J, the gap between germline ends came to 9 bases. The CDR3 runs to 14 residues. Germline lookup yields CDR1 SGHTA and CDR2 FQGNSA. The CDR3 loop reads CASSLAGFSQPQHF. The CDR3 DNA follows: TGTGCCAGCAGCTTAGCGGGGTTCAGTCAGCCCCAGCATTTT.

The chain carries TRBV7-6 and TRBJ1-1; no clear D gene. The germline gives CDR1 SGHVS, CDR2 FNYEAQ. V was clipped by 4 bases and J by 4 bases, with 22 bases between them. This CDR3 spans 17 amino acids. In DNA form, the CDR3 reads TGTGCCAGCAGCTCAAGTAGCACGGGGAGGAGAAGCACTGAAGCTTTCTTT. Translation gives CASSSSSTGRRSTEAFF.

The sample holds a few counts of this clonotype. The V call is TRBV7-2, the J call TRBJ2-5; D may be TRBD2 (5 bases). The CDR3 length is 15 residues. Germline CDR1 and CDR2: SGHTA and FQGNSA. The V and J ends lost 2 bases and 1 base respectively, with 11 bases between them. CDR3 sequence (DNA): TGTGCCAGCAGCTTAATTCGCGGGTCCCAAGAGACCCAGTACTTC. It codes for CASSLIRGSQETQYF.

CDR3 nucleotides: TGTGCCAGCAGTTGGCGGGGGGCTAACACTGAAGCTTTCTTT. Its protein product is CASSWRGANTEAFF. The genes are TRBV28 and TRBJ1-1; tentative D call: TRBD1 (6 bases). This CDR3 has 14 residues. V lost 4 bases, J lost 2 bases, and 11 bases lay in between. Germline V gives CDR1 MDHEN, CDR2 SYDVKM.

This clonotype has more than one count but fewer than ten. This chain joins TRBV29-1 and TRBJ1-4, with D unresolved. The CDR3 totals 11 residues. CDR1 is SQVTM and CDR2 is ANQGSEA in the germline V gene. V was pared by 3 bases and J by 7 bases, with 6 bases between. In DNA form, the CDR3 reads TGCAGCGTTGAGGTTCGTGAAAAACTGTTTTTT. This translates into CSVEVREKLFF.

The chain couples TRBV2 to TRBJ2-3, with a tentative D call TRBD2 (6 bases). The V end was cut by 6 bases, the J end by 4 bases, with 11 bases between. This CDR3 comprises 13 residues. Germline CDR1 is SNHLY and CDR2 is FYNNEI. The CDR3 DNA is TGTGCCAGCAGGCCCAGCGGGTCAGATACGCAGTATTTT. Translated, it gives CASRPSGSDTQYF.

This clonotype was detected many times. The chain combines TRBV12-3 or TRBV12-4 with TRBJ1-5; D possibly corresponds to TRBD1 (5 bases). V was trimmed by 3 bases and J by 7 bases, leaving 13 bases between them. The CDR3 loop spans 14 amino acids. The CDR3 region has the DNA TGTGCCAGCAGTTTGGGGGGTTTTAACCAGCCCCAGCATTTT. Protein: CASSLGGFNQPQHF.

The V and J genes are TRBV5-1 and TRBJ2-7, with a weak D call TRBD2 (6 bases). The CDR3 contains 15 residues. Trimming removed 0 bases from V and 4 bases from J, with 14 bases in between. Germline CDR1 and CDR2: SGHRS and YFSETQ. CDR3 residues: CASSLVGSFQYEQYF. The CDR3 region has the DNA TGCGCCAGCAGCTTGGTCGGGAGTTTCCAGTACGAGCAGTACTTC. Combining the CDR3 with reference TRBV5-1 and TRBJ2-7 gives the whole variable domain KAGVTQTPRYLIKTRGQQVTLSCSPISGHRSVSWYQQTPGQGLQFLFEYFSETQRNKGNFPGRFSGRQFSNSRSEMNVSTLELGDSALYLCASSLVGSFQYEQYFGPGTRLTVT.

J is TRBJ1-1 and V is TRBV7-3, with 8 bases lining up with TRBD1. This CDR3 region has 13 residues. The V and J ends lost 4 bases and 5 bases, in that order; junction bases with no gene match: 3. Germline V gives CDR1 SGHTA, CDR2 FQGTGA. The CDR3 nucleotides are TGTGCCAGCAGCTGGGACAGGACGACTGAAGCTTTCTTT. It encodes CASSWDRTTEAFF.

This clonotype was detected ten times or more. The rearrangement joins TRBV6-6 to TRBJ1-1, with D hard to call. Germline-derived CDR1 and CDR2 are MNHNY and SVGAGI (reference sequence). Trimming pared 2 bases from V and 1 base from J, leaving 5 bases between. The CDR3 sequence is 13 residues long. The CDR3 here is CASSYVPNTEAFF. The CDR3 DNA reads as TGTGCCAGCAGTTACGTGCCGAACACTGAAGCTTTCTTT.

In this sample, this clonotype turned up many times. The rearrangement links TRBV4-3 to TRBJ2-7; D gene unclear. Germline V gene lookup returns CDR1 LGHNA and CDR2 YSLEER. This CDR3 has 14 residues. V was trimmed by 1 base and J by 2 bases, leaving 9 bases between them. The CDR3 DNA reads TGCGCCAGCAGCCAAGGTAACGGTCCCTACGAGCAGTACTTC. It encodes CASSQGNGPYEQYF.

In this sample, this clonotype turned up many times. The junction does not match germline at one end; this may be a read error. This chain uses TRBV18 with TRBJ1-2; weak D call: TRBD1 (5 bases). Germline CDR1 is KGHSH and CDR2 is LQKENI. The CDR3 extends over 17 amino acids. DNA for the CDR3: TGTGCGAGCTCACCAGTACAGGCGAGAGGTCCTAACTATGGCTACACCTTC. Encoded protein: CASSPVQARGPNYGYTF.

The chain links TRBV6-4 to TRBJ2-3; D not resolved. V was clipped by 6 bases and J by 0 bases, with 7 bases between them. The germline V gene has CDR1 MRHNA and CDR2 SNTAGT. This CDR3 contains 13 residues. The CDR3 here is CASSRRSTDTQYF. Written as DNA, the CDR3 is TGTGCCAGCAGCCGTCGAAGCACAGATACGCAGTATTTT.

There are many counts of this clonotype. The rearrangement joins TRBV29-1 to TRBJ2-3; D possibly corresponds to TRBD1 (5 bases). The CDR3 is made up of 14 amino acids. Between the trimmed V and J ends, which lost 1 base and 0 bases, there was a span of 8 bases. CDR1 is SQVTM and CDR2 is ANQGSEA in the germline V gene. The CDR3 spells CSVEVDSSTDTQYF. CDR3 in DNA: TGCAGCGTTGAAGTAGACAGCAGCACAGATACGCAGTATTTT.

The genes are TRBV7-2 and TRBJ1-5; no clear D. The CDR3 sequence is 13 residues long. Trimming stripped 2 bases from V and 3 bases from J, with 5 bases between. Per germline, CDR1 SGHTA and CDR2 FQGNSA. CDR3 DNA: TGTGCCAGCAGCTTATTCGACAATCAGCCCCAGCATTTT. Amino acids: CASSLFDNQPQHF.

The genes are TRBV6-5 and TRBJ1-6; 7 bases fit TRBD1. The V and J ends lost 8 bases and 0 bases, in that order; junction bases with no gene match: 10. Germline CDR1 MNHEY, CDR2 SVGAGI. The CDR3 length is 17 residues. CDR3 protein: CASGRQGSSSYNSPLHF. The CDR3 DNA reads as TGTGCCAGCGGCCGACAGGGATCGAGCTCCTATAATTCACCCCTCCACTTT.

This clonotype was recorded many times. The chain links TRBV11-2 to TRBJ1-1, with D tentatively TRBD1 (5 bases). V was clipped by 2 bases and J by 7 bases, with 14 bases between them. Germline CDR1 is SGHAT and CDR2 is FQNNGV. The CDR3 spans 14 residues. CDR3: CASSLNWQGFEAFF. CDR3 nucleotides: TGTGCCAGCAGCTTAAATTGGCAGGGATTTGAAGCTTTCTTT.